The TCR beta chain described here comes from a study of T cell clonality in common variable immunodeficiency. Overall study findings and caveats: Reportedly, TCR beta sequences from common variable immunodeficiency showed fewer deletions and N-nucleotide insertions.

The method was immunoSEQ multiplex PCR; TCRdb's version includes in-frame clones alone and lacks a portion of them. The specimen has approximately 35,000 clones, none found just once. Of note for this clone: Its specificity is unknown. The CDR3 end lies 3 residues beyond the end of the read and is filled in from the germline J gene.

V lost 6 bases to trimming and J lost 7 bases; unmatched junction nucleotides: 8. There are 15 residues in the CDR3. Germline assignment: CDR1 LNHDA and CDR2 SQIVND (reference sequence). The chain uses TRBV19 and TRBJ1-6; 8 positions match TRBD1. Specimen: peripheral blood mononuclear cells. The sequence was obtained from a human donor with common variable immunodeficiency. Incomplete CDR3 DNA: TGTGCCAGTAGGCAGCAGGGGGCGCAAAATTCACCC. Its translation: CASRQQGAQNSP. The full CDR3 is CASRQQGAQNSPLHF.